The 5 T cell receptor beta chains listed next were all sequenced from one sample in a study of metastatic and nonmetastatic thyroid tumors. Until they underwent thyroid surgery, no patient had received any treatment. With MiXCR, TCRdb reprocessed the PCR reads. The table includes 8,500 to 13,000 clones, approximately 12% detected once. What was sequenced was blood. The receptors here all came from a female donor with papillary thyroid cancer or a benign thyroid nodule (not recorded which). Some clones in this sample may be carry-over from other donors' samples.

This clone was seen repeatedly, ten times or more. V is TRBV29-1 and J is TRBJ2-3; possible D gene TRBD2, 6 bases. V lost 8 bases and J 1 base, leaving 19 bases between the germline ends. The germline CDR1 and CDR2 sequences are SQVTM and ANQGSEA. This CDR3 is 15 amino acids long. In DNA, the CDR3 is TGCAGCTCACGAAGGCGGGACTTCGGCACAGATACGCAGTATTTT. Encoded protein: CSSRRRDFGTDTQYF.

This clone was seen repeatedly, ten times or more. The chain carries TRBV5-1 and TRBJ1-1; D is possibly TRBD1 (6 bases). The germline gives CDR1 SGHRS, CDR2 YFSETQ. V lost 3 bases, J lost 4 bases, and 16 bases lay in between. The CDR3 consists of 15 residues. The CDR3 nucleotides are TGCGCCAGCAGCTCGGGGACCCCCAGGGGCACTGAAGCTTTCTTT. Its protein is CASSSGTPRGTEAFF.

Many counts were recorded for this clone. V usage is TRBV7-9 and J usage is TRBJ2-7; 7 bases are shared with TRBD1. The CDR3 runs 17 residues. Germline assignment: CDR1 SEHNR and CDR2 FQNEAQ (reference sequence). V lost 5 bases and J lost 3; bases outside the gene matches: 16. The CDR3: CASSPRDSRKAYYEQYF. CDR3 in DNA: TGTGCCAGCAGCCCGAGGGACAGTCGGAAGGCGTACTACGAGCAGTACTTC.

This clone was detected ten times or more. This chain joins TRBV5-1 and TRBJ2-5; possible D gene TRBD2, 5 bases. Trimming stripped 1 base from V and 2 bases from J, with 12 bases between. This CDR3 is built from 15 residues. Germline V CDR1 and CDR2: SGHRS, YFSETQ. In DNA, the CDR3 is TGCGCCAGCAGCTTGATCACGGGGTCGCAAGAGACCCAGTACTTC. It is translated as CASSLITGSQETQYF.

There are many counts of this clone. A much larger clone lies one base from this, so it may be a read error. In DNA form, the CDR3 reads TGCGCCAGCAGCTATCGACAGGAACTAAACGGGCAGTACTTC. This codes for CASSYRQELNGQYF. This chain uses TRBV4-1 with TRBJ2-7; the D gene is possibly TRBD1 (6 bases). The CDR3 has 14 amino acids. From germline, CDR1 is MGHRA and CDR2 YSYEKL. Deletions cut 5 bases from V and 9 bases from J, with 20 bases between.